This T cell receptor beta chain was recovered during a study of shared T cell receptors in the human thymus (dated by TCRdb to 2020 to 2023). Regarding the complete study: The study examined how self-reactive, shared T-cell receptor alpha chains are generated in the human thymus.

The library was produced with the immunoSEQ multiplex PCR assay. As stored in TCRdb, this immuneACCESS dataset retains in-frame rearrangements with V and J assigned. A fraction of the clones does not appear; measured against another copy, unresolved V genes explain less than half of the discrepancy, and the remainder lacks a known reason. This sample has hundreds of thousands of clones in its table, and about 87% of those were observed once. The ten most abundant clones make up approximately 0.0097% of the sample. The CDR3 measures 15 amino acids from cysteine to phenylalanine. The read is trimmed to its CDR3 DNA, 45 bases read in frame from base 1. V is shortened by 2 bases, J by 4 bases, and the region joining them spans 14 bases. Looking up the germline V gene yields CDR1 ENHRY and CDR2 SYGVKD. Details on this clone: It lacks a known antigen. Per-base quality was not reported, and no clone a single base away is much larger than it.

The data were also submitted as part of a second study, on human thymus T cells. The second study's authors report: The donors were immunologically healthy infants in Finland who had open corrective cardiac surgery for congenital heart defects. Thymus tissue was obtained as surgical resects removed during corrective cardiac surgery. Usage of V and J gene segments appeared to be biased in both the thymic and the peripheral blood repertoires. Highly overlapping thymic TCR repertoires among unrelated individuals were reported in the related research. The study characterized TCR alpha and beta repertoires from under 10 infant thymus samples and a few related peripheral blood samples. Donor ages ranged from roughly 6 to 244 days, and the cohort comprised six or seven male and two female infants. Thymocytes were freed from the tissue by mechanical means and kept at -70 degrees C as pellets of roughly 10-32 million cells. A QIAsymphony instrument was used to extract genomic DNA from frozen cell pellets. Using the immunoSEQ multiplex PCR assay, the TCRB and TCRAD loci were amplified from a standardized quantity of quality-controlled genomic DNA. The V(D)J region was spanned by amplicons of a length sufficient to cover the CDR3 and to identify V and J genes. Amplicon sequencing was performed on an Illumina platform through the commercial immunoSEQ service. Primer bias and sequencing errors were corrected as previously described, and TCRAD and TCRB were defined on the basis of the IMGT database. The repertoires were analysed using immunoSEQ Analyzer 3.0 and VDJTools for basic statistics, V/J segment usage, diversity estimates, rarefaction and pairwise overlap. Diversity was estimated using the Chao1, ChaoE, Efron-Thisted, Shannon and inverse Simpson indices, and was also estimated on datasets down-sampled to the size of the smallest sample. For repertoire overlap, CDR3 nucleotide sequence, V gene and J gene had to match strictly, and clustering was done by Jaccard-based multidimensional scaling. On average, thymus samples gave 800,000 or so unique TCRB clonotypes, whereas blood samples gave 75,000 to 95,000.

The sample consisted of thymocytes. The chain employs TRBV10-3 and TRBJ1-2; 6 matching bases give a weak D call of TRBD1. The receptor comes from a boy less than two years old with a congenital heart defect. Donor details come from another sample of the same person, matched by shared clones. The CDR3: CAISEDRGAGYGYTF. The DNA sequence reads TGTGCCATCAGTGAGGATCGGGGGGCAGGCTATGGCTACACCTTC.